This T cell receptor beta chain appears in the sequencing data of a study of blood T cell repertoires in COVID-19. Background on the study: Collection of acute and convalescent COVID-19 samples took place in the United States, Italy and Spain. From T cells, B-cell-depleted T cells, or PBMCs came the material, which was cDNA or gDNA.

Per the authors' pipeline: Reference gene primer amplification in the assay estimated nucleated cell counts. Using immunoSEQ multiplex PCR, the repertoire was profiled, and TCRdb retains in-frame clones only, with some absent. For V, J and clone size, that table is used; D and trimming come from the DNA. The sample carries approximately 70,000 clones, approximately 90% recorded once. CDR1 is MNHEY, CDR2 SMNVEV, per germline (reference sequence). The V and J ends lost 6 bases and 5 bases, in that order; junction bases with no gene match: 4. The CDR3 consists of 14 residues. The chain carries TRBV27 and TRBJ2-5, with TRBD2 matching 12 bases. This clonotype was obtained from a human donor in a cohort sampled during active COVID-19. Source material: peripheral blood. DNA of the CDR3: TGTGCCAGCAGGCGACTAGCGGGAGATGAGACCCAGTACTTC. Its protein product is CASRRLAGDETQYF.